This record concerns one T cell receptor beta chain sequence. MiXCR was run by TCRdb on the PCR reads, yielding one entry per CDR3 protein. The repertoire consists of under 800,000 distinct CDR3 sequences, with less than 30% occurring once and the leading ten covering about 0.84%. The data derive from a study of molecular identifiers for immune sequencing clone quantification. Naive CD8 T cell sorting was performed on the CD8+CD4-CCR7+CD45RA+ phenotype. V was pared by 6 bases and J by 0 bases, with 8 bases of the junction left unmatched. The CDR3 runs to 16 residues. Germline CDR1 reads WNHNN; CDR2 reads SYGVQD (reference sequence).

The genes are TRBV10-1 and TRBJ1-1; 9 nucleotides agree with TRBD1. The sequence came from a human donor in good health. Some libraries in this study had Jurkat cell RNA spiked in. Sequences were obtained from naive CD8+ T cells from blood, with Jurkat cell RNA spiked in. The subset denotes: FACS-sorted CD8+CD4-CCR7+CD45RA+ naive T cells. CDR3 protein: CASSAGTGRLNTEAFF. The DNA for the CDR3 is TGCGCCAGCAGCGCCGGGACAGGGCGACTGAACACTGAAGCTTTCTTT.